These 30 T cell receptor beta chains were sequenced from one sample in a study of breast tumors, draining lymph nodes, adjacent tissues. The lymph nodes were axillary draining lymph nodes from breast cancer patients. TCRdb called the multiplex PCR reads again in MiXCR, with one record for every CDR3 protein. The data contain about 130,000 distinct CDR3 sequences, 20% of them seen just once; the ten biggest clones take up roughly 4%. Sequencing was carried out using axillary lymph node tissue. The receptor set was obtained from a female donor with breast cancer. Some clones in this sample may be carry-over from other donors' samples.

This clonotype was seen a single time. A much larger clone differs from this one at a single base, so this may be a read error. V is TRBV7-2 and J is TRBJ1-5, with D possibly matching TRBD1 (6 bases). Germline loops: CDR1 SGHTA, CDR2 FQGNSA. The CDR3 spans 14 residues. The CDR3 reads CASSFTGLGQPQRF. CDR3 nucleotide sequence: TGTGCCAGCAGCTTTACAGGGCTCGGGCAGCCCCAGCGTTTT.

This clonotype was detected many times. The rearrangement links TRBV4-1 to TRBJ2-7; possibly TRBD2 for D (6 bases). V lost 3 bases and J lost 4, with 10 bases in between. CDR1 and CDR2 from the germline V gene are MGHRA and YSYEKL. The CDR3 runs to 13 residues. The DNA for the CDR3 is TGCGCCAGCAGCCACGCGGGAAGTTACGAGCAGTACTTC. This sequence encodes CASSHAGSYEQYF.

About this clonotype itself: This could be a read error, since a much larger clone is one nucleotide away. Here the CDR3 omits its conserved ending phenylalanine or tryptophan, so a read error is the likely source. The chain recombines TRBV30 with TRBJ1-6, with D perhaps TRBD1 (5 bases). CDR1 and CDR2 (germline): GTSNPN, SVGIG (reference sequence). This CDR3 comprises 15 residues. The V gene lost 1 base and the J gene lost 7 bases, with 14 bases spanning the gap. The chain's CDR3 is CAWSAVGWGNSPLHC. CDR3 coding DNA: TGTGCCTGGAGTGCCGTAGGATGGGGGAATTCACCCCTCCACTGT.

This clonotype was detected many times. The CDR3 is CSASITVTDTQYF. CDR3 DNA: TGCAGTGCTAGTATAACAGTGACAGATACGCAGTATTTT. This rearrangement joins TRBV20-1 to TRBJ2-3, with unresolved D. Trimming cost V 3 bases and J 3 bases, with 10 bases left between them. The CDR3 spans 13 residues. CDR1 is DFQATT, CDR2 SNEGSKA, per germline (reference sequence).

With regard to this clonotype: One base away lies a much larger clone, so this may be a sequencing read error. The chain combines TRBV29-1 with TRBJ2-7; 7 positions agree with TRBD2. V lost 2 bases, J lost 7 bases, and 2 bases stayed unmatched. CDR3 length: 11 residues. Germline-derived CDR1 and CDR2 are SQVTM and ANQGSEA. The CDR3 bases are TGCAGCGTTGAAAGCGGGGAAGAGCAGTACTTC. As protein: CSVESGEEQYF.

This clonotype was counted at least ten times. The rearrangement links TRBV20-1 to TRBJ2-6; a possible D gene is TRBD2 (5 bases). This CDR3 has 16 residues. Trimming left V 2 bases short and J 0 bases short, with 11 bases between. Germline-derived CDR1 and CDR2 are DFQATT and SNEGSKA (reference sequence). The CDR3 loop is CSARFPRDSGANVLTF. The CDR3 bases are TGCAGTGCTAGATTCCCGAGGGACTCTGGGGCCAACGTCCTGACTTTC.

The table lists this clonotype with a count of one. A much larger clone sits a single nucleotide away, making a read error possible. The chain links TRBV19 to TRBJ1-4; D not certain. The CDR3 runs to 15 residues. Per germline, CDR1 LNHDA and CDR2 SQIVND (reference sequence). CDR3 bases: TGTGCCAGTAGTGGAAGTTCTGCAACTAATGAAAAACTGCTTTTT. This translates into CASSGSSATNEKLLF.

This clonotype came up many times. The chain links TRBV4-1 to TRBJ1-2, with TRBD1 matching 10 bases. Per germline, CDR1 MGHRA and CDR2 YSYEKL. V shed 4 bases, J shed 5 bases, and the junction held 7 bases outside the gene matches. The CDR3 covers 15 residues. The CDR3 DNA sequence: TGCGCCAGCAGCCTTGGACAGGGGGAACAATATGGCTACACCTTC. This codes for CASSLGQGEQYGYTF.

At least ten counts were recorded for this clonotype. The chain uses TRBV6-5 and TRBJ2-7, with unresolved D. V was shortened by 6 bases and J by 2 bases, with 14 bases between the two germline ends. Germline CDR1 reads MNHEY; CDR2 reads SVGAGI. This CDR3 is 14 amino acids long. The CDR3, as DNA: TGTGCCAGCAGGTCCCCCCGGACCGCCTACGAGCAGTACTTC. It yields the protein CASRSPRTAYEQYF.

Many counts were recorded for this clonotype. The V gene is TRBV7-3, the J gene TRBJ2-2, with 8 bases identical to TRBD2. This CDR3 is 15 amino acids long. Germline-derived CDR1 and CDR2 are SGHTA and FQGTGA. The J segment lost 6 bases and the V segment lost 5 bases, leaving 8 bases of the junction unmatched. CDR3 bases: TGTGCCAGCAGCGAAAGCGGGAGTCAGGCCGGGGAGCTGTTTTTT. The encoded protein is CASSESGSQAGELFF. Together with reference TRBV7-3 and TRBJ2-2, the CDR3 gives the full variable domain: GAGVSQTPSNKVTEKGKYVELRCDPISGHTALYWYRQSLGQGPEFLIYFQGTGAADDSGLPNDRFFAVRPEGSVSTLKIQRTERGDSAVYLCASSESGSQAGELFFGEGSRLTVL.

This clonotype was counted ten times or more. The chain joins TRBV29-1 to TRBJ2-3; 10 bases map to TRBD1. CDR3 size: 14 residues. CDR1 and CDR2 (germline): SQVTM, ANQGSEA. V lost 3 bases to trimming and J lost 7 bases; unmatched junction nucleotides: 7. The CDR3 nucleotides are TGCAGCGTTGATGGGGGACAGGGGAAGAATACGCAGTATTTT. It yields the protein CSVDGGQGKNTQYF.

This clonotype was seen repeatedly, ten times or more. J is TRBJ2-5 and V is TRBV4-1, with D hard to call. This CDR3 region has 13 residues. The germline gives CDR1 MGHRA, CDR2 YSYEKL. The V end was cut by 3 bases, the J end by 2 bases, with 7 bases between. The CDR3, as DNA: TGCGCCAGCAGCCAGAGACGTCAAGAGACCCAGTACTTC. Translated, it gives CASSQRRQETQYF.

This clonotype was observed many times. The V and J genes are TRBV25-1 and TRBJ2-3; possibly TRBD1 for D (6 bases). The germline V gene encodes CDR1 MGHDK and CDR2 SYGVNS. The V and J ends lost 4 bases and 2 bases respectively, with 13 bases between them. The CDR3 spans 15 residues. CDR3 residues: CASSVARGYTDTQYF. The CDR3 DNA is TGTGCCAGCAGTGTAGCCAGGGGCTACACAGATACGCAGTATTTT.

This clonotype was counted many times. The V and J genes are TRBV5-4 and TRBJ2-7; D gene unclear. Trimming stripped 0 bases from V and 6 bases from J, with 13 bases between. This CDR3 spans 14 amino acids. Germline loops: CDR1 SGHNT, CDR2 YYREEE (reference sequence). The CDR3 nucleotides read TGTGCCAGCAGCTTGGACGGTTCTGGAATCGAGCAGTACTTC. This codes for CASSLDGSGIEQYF.

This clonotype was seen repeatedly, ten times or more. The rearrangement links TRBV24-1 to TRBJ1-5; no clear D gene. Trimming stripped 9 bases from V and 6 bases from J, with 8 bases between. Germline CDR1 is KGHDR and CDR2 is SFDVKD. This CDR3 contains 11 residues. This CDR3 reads CATGRLQPQHF. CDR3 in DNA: TGTGCCACCGGCAGGCTTCAGCCCCAGCATTTT.

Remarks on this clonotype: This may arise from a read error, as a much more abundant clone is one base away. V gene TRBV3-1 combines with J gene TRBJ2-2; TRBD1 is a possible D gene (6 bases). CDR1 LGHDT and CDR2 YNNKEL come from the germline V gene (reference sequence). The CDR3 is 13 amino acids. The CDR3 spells CASSYRDTGELLF. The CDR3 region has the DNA TGTGCCAGCAGCTACAGGGACACCGGGGAGCTGCTTTTT.

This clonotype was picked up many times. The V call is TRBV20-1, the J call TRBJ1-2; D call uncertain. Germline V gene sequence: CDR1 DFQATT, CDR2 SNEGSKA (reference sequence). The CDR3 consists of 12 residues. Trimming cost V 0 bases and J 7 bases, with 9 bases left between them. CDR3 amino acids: CSARDSPVGYTF. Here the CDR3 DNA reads TGCAGTGCTAGAGATTCCCCAGTTGGCTACACCTTC.

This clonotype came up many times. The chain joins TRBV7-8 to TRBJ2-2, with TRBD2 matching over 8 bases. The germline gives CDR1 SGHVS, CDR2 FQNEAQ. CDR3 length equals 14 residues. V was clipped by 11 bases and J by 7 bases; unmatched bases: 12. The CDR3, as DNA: TGTGCCTCCAGCCGGGGGGGCGAGGGCGGGGAGCTGTTTTTT. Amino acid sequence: CASSRGGEGGELFF.

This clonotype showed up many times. The CDR3 loop reads CASSESGQDYGYTF. The CDR3 DNA reads as TGTGCCAGCAGTGAGTCGGGACAGGACTATGGCTACACCTTC. The V call is TRBV2, the J call TRBJ1-2, with 8 bases matching TRBD1. The CDR3 spans 14 residues. The trim removed 3 bases at V and 3 bases at J, leaving 3 bases unmatched. Germline CDR1 SNHLY, CDR2 FYNNEI.

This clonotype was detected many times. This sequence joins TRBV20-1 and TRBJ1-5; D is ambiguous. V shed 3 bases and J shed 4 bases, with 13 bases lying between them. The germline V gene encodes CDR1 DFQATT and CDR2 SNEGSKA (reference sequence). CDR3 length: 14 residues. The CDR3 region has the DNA TGCAGTGCTAGGGACGGACGAGCAAATCAGCCCCAGCATTTT. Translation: CSARDGRANQPQHF.

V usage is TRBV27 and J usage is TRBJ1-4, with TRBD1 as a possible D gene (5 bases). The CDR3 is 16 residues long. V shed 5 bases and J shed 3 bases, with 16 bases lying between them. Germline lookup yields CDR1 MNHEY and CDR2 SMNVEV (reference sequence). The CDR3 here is CASSPDAGRANEKLFF. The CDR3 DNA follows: TGTGCCAGCAGTCCCGACGCGGGCAGGGCTAATGAAAAACTGTTTTTT.

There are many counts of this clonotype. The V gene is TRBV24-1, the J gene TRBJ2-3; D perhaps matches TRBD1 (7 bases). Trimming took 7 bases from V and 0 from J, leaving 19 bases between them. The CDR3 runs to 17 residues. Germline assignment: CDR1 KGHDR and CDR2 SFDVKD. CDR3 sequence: CATRGGQGESSTDTQYF. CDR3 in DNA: TGTGCCACCAGAGGAGGGCAGGGGGAATCGAGCACAGATACGCAGTATTTT.

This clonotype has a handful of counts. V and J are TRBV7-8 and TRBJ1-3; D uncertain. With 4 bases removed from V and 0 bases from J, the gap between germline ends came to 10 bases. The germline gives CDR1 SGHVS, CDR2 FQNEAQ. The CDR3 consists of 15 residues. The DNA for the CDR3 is TGTGCCAGCAGCTCCAACTGGGGCTCTGGAAACACCATATATTTT. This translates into CASSSNWGSGNTIYF.

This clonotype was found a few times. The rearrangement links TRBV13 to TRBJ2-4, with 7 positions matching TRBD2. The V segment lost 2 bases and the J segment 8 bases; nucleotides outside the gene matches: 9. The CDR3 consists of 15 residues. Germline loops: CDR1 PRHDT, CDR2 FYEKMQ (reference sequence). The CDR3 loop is CASSLQFGGLDIQYF. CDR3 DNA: TGTGCCAGCAGCTTACAGTTCGGGGGGTTGGACATTCAGTACTTC.

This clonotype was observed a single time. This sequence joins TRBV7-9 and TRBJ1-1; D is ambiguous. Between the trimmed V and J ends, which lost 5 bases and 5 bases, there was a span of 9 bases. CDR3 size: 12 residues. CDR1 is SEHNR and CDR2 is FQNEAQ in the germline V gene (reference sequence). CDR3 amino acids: CASSLDRTEAFF. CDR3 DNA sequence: TGTGCCAGCAGCCTAGATAGGACTGAAGCTTTCTTT.

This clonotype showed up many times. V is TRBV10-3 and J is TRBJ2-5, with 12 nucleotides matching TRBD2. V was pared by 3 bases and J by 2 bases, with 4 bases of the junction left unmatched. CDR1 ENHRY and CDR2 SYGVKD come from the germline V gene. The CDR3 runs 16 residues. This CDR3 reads CAISELAGGTQETQYF. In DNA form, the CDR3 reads TGTGCCATCAGTGAACTAGCGGGGGGCACACAAGAGACCCAGTACTTC.

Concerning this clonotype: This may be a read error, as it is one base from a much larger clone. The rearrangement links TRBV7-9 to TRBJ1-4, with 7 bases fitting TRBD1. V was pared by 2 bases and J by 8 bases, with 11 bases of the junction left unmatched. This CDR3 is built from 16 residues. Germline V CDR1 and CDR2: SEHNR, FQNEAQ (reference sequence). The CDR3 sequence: CASSLRTGDGREKLFF. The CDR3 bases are TGTGCCAGCAGCTTACGAACAGGGGACGGTCGCGAAAAACTGTTTTTT.

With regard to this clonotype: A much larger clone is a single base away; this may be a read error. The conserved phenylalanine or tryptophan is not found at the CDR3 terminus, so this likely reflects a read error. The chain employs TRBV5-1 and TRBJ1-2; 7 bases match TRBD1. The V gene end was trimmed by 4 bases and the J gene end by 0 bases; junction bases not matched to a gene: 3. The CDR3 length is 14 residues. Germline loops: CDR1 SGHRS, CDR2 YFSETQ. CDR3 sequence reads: CASSPGQSNYGYTY. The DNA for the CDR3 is TGCGCCAGCAGCCCGGGACAGTCTAACTATGGCTACACCTAC.

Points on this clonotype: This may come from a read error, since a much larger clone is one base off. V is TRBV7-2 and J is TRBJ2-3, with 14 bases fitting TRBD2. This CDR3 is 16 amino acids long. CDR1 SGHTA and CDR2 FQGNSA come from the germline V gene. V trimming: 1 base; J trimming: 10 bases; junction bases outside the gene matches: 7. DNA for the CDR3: TGTGCCAGCAGCTTAGGACTAGCGGGGGGGCTGAGTGCGCAGTATTTT. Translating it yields CASSLGLAGGLSAQYF.

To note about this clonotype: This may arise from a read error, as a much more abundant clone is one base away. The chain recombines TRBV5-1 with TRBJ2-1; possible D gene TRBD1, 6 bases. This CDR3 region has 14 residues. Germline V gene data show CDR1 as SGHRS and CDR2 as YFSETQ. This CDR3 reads CANSHGTTYNEQLF. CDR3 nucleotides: TGCGCCAACAGCCACGGGACAACCTACAATGAGCAGCTCTTC.